This TCR beta chain came from a study of CD8+CD57+ T cells in acquired aplastic anemia. Regarding the study as a whole: The study found no significant CD8+ Simpson's diversity difference between patients and controls. Comparison of patients with controls identified nearly 30 shared CD8+ CDR3 sequences.

In the case of this clonotype: Its specificity is not known.

Germline V gene lookup returns CDR1 DFQATT and CDR2 SNEGSKA (reference sequence). This CDR3 has 15 amino acids. Deletions cut 6 bases from V and 6 bases from J, with 20 bases between. Using genomic DNA as the template, TCR beta VDJ and CDR3 profiling was carried out. TCRdb fed the reads into MiXCR, producing one record per CDR3 protein. This table has roughly 180,000 distinct CDR3 sequences, 50% to 75% appearing once. What was sequenced was sorted CD4+, CD8+, or CD8+CD57+ T cells (not recorded which) from PBMCs. The receptor was derived from a human donor with severe aplastic anemia or a healthy control (not recorded which). The V and J genes are TRBV20-1 and TRBJ2-2; D possibly corresponds to TRBD2 (6 bases). CDR3 nucleotides: TGCAGTGCCTCCGGGAGTCAAGTTCGCCCCGGGGAGCTGTTTTTT. Its translation is CSASGSQVRPGELFF.